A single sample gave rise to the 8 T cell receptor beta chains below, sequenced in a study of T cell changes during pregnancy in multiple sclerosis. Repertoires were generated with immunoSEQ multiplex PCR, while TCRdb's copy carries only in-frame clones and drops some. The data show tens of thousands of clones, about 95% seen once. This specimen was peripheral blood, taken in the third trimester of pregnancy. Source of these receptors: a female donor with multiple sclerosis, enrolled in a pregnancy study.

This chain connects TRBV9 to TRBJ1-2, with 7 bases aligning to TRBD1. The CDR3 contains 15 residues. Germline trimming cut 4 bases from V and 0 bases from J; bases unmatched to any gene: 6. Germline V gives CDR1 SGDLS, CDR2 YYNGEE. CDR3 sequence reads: CASSPRQGTNYGYTF. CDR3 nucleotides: TGTGCCAGCAGCCCCCGACAGGGAACTAACTATGGCTACACCTTC.

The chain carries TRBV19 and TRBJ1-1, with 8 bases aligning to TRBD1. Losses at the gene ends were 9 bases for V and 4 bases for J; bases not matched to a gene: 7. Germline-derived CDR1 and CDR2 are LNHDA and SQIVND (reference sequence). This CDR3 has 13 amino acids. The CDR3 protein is CASSHDRGTEAFF. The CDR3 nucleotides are TGTGCCAGCTCCCACGACAGGGGCACTGAAGCTTTCTTT.

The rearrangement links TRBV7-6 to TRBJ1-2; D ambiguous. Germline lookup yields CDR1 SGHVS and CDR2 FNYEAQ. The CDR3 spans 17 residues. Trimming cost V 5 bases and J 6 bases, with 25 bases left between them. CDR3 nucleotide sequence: TGTGCCAGCAGCGCACAAGACGGGTCGTCCCTTTCAGATGGCTACACCTTC. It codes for CASSAQDGSSLSDGYTF. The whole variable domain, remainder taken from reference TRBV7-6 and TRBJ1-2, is GAGVSQSPRYKVTKRGQDVALRCDPISGHVSLYWYRQALGQGPEFLTYFNYEAQQDKSGLPNDRFSAERPEGSISTLTIQRTEQRDSAMYRCASSAQDGSSLSDGYTFGSGTRLTVV.

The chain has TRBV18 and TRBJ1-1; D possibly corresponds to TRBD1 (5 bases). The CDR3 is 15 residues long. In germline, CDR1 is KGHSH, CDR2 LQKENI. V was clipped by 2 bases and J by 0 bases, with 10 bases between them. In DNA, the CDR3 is TGTGCCAGCTCACCAGGGCCAGGGATGAACACTGAAGCTTTCTTT. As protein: CASSPGPGMNTEAFF.

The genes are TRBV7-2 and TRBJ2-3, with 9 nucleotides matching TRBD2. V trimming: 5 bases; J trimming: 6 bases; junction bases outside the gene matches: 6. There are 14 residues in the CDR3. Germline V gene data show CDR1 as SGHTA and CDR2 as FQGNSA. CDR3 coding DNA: TGTGCCAGCAGCATAGGACTAGCGCGGGATACGCAGTATTTT. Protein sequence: CASSIGLARDTQYF. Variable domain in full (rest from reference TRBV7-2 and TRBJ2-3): GAGVSQSPSNKVTEKGKDVELRCDPISGHTALYWYRQSLGQGLEFLIYFQGNSAPDKSGLPSDRFSAERTGGSVSTLTIQRTQQEDSAVYLCASSIGLARDTQYFGPGTRLTVL.

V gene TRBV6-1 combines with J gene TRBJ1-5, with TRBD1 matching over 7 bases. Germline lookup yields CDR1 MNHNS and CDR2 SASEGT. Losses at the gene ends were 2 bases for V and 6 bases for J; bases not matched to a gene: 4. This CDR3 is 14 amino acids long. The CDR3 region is CASSETGVGQPQHF. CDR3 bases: TGTGCCAGCAGTGAAACAGGGGTGGGTCAGCCCCAGCATTTT.

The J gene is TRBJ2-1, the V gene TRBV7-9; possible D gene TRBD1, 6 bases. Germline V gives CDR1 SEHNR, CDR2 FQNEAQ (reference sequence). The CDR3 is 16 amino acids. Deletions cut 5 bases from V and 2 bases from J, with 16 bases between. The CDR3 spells CASSGWGTRPYNEQFF. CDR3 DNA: TGTGCCAGCAGCGGGTGGGGGACACGACCCTACAATGAGCAGTTCTTC.

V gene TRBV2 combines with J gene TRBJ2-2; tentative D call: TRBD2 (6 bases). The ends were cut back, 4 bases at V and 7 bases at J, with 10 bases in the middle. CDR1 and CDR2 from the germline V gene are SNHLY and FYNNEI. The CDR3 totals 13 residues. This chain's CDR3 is CASSVGRGGELFF. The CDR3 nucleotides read TGTGCCAGCAGTGTAGGGCGGGGCGGGGAGCTGTTTTTT.